This T cell receptor beta chain was sequenced in a study of regulatory T cells. The PCR used 52 TRBV and 13 TRBJ primers. Clones were sequenced by immunoSEQ multiplex PCR, and TCRdb holds only the in-frame ones, with some missing. The data hold tens of thousands of clones, with roughly 93% observed a single time. All CD3G-deficient patients showed autoimmunity, more severe in two. Patients, 2 to 39 years old, had expanded memory T-cell proportions. CD4+ cells were sorted into CD25-high CD127-low regulatory cells and CD25-low CD127-high conventional cells. Study-wide results and caveats: Hydrophobic residues at CDR3 positions 6 and 7 were enriched in conventional CD4+ T cells of CD3G-deficient patients. Skewed V and J usage and few unique V-J pairs marked patient repertoires, most in Tregs.

Worth noting for this clone: The antigen is unknown.

The CDR3 consists of 15 residues. Germline-derived CDR1 and CDR2 are MDHEN and SYDVKM. Trimming removed 3 bases from V and 3 bases from J, with 13 bases in between. The chain joins TRBV28 to TRBJ2-3; a possible D gene is TRBD1 (6 bases). Sequenced: conventional CD4+ T cells sorted from blood. The clonotype originates from a child younger than 10 with CD3G deficiency. CDR3 residues: CASSLVQGTTDTQYF. In nucleotides, the CDR3 is TGTGCCAGCAGTTTGGTTCAGGGGACAACAGATACGCAGTATTTT.